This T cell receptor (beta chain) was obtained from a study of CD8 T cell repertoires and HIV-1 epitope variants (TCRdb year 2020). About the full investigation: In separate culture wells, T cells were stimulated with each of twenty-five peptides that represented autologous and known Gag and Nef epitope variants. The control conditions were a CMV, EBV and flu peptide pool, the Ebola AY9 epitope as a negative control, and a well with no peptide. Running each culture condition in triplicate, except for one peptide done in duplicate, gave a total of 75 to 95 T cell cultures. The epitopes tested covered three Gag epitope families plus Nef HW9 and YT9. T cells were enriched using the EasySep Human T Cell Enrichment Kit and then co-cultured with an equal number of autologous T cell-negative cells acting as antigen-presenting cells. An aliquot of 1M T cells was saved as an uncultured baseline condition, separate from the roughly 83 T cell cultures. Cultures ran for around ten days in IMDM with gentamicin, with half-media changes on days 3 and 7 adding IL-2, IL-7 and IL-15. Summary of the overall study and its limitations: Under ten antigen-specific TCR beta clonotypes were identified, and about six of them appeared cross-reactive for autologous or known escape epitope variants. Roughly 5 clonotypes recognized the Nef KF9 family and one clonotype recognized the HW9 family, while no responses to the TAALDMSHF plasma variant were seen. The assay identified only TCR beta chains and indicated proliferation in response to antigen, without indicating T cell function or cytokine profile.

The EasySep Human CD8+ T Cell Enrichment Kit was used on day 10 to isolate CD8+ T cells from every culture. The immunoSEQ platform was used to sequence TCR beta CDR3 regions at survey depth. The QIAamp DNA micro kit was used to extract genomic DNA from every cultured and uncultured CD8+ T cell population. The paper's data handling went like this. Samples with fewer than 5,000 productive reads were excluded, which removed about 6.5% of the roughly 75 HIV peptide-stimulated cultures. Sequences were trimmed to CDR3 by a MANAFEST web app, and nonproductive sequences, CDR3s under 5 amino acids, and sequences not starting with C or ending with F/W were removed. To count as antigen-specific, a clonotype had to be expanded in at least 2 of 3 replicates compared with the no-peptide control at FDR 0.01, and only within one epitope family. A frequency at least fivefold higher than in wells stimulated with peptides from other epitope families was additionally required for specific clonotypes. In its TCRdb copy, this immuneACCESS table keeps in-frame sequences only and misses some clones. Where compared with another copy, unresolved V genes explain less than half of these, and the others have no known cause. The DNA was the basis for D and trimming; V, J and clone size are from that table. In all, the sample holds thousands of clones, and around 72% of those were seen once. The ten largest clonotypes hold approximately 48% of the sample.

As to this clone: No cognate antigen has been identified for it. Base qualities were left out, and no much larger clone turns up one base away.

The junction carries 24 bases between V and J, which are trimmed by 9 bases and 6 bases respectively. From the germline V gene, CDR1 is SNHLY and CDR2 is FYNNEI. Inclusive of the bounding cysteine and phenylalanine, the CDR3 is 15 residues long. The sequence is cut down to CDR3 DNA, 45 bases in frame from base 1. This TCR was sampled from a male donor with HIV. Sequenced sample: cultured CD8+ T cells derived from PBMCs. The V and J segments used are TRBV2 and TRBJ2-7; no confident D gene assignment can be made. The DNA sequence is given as TGTGCCAGATACGATCCGGGCCTACCTTCAGGCGAGCAGTACTTC. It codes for CARYDPGLPSGEQYF. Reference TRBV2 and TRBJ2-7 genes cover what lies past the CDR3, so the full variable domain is EPEVTQTPSHQVTQMGQEVILRCVPISNHLYFYWYRQILGQKVEFLVSFYNNEISEKSEIFDDQFSVERPDGSNFTLKIRSTKLEDSAMYFCARYDPGLPSGEQYFGPGTRLTVT.